One sample yielded the 15 T cell receptor beta chains listed below, sequenced in a study of blood T cell repertoires in COVID-19. TCRdb keeps only in-frame clones here, not all; method: immunoSEQ multiplex PCR. The table shows about 160,000 clones, with 65% to 85% occurring only once. The specimen sequenced was peripheral blood. These receptors all stem from a woman aged 55-75 years with acute or convalescent COVID-19.

V and J are TRBV7-3 and TRBJ2-2; D is perhaps TRBD1 (6 bases). From germline, CDR1 is SGHTA and CDR2 FQGTGA. The germline V and J ends were trimmed by 4 bases and 5 bases, with 17 bases remaining between them. The CDR3 length is 16 residues. The CDR3 here is CASSSYSGGRTGELFF. The CDR3 bases are TGTGCCAGCAGCTCTTACTCTGGGGGCCGGACCGGGGAGCTGTTTTTT.

The chain is built from TRBV7-9 and TRBJ2-7; 7 bases line up with TRBD2. The germline gives CDR1 SEHNR, CDR2 FQNEAQ (reference sequence). The J segment lost 0 bases and the V segment lost 5 bases, leaving 4 bases of the junction unmatched. The CDR3 runs 14 residues. The CDR3 DNA reads TGTGCCAGCAGCCCGGGGGGAGGCTCCTACGAGCAGTACTTC. As protein: CASSPGGGSYEQYF.

The genes are TRBV4-2 and TRBJ2-3; 11 bases line up with TRBD2. With V trimmed by 0 bases and J by 0 bases, 2 bases remained unmatched. The length of the CDR3 is 17 residues. Per germline, CDR1 LGHNA and CDR2 YNFKEQ. This CDR3 is CASSQDVAGGSTDTQYF. DNA of the CDR3: TGTGCCAGCAGCCAAGACGTAGCGGGGGGGAGCACAGATACGCAGTATTTT.

This clone was observed a handful of times. This chain links TRBV7-3 with TRBJ2-5; TRBD2 might be the D (7 bases). CDR1 and CDR2 (germline): SGHTA, FQGTGA. There are 15 residues in the CDR3. Trimming pared 5 bases from V and 2 bases from J, leaving 15 bases between. CDR3 in amino acids: CASSQQGGWQETQYF. As DNA, the CDR3 is TGTGCCAGCAGCCAACAGGGAGGGTGGCAAGAGACCCAGTACTTC.

The V and J genes are TRBV6-6 and TRBJ2-2, with TRBD1 matching over 8 bases. The ends lost 7 bases at V and 1 base at J; junction bases unmatched: 8. Germline loops: CDR1 MNHNY, CDR2 SVGAGI (reference sequence). The CDR3 extends over 16 amino acids. CDR3 DNA sequence: TGTGCCAGCACCACCACAGGGGGGCGGAACACCGGGGAGCTGTTTTTT. Translated: CASTTTGGRNTGELFF.

This clone occurred a few times. CDR3 DNA sequence: TGTGCCAGCAGCAAAGCGGGGACAGGGGGCCTCTCTCAGCCCCAGCATTTT. Translation gives CASSKAGTGGLSQPQHF. This chain joins TRBV21-1 and TRBJ1-5; the table's D call of TRBD1 was not tested on the DNA. TRBV21-1 is a documented pseudogene. CDR3 length: 17 residues.

CDR3 sequence: CASSLPGQGDNEQFF. CDR3 nucleotide sequence: TGTGCCAGCAGCTTACCGGGACAGGGCGACAATGAGCAGTTCTTC. V is TRBV7-3 and J is TRBJ2-1; 9 bases align to TRBD1. The germline gives CDR1 SGHTA, CDR2 FQGTGA. Trimming at V came to 2 bases and at J to 5 bases, leaving 4 bases not matched to a gene. CDR3 size: 15 residues.

This sequence joins TRBV5-1 and TRBJ2-7; D is undetermined. Trimming removed 4 bases at V and 2 bases at J, with 7 bases between. The CDR3 is 12 residues long. Germline lookup yields CDR1 SGHRS and CDR2 YFSETQ. The CDR3 DNA is TGCGCCAGCAGCCTATCCCCCTACGAGCAGTACTTC. Amino acid sequence: CASSLSPYEQYF.

The chain couples TRBV6-5 to TRBJ1-4; 7 bases are a match to TRBD1. Germline V gene lookup returns CDR1 MNHEY and CDR2 SVGAGI. The CDR3 totals 12 residues. Trimming cost V 10 bases and J 7 bases; bases outside gene matches: 6. The CDR3 spells CATRQGFEKLFF. DNA of the CDR3: TGTGCCACCAGACAGGGATTTGAAAAACTGTTTTTT.

V usage is TRBV3-1 (or the pseudogene TRBV3-2) and J usage is TRBJ1-2; TRBD1 aligns across 9 bases. The V and J ends lost 4 bases and 7 bases, in that order; junction bases with no gene match: 7. The CDR3 runs 14 residues. Germline CDR1 LGHDT, CDR2 YNNKEL (reference sequence). CDR3 amino acids: CASSPYTGGPGYTF. The CDR3 DNA reads TGTGCCAGCAGCCCTTATACAGGGGGCCCTGGCTACACCTTC.

The V and J genes are TRBV3-1 (or the pseudogene TRBV3-2) and TRBJ1-1; 8 bases are a match to TRBD1. The CDR3 is 14 residues long. With V trimmed by 3 bases and J by 4 bases, 4 bases remained unmatched. The germline V gene encodes CDR1 LGHDT and CDR2 YNNKEL (reference sequence). The CDR3 DNA sequence: TGTGCCAGCAGCCAGAGGGACAGGTCCACTGAAGCTTTCTTT. It yields the protein CASSQRDRSTEAFF.

The chain uses TRBV9 and TRBJ2-1; D is possibly TRBD1 (8 bases). Trimming removed 3 bases at V and 7 bases at J, with 17 bases between. From germline, CDR1 is SGDLS and CDR2 YYNGEE. This CDR3 has 15 residues. Written as DNA, the CDR3 is TGTGCCAGCAGCGCCACAGGGGGGGCTTGGAATGAGCAGTTCTTC. Protein: CASSATGGAWNEQFF.

The rearrangement uses TRBV4-1 and TRBJ2-1; D is possibly TRBD2 (6 bases). Deletions cut 3 bases from V and 5 bases from J, with 14 bases between. Germline CDR1 is MGHRA and CDR2 is YSYEKL. The CDR3 is 15 residues long. Here the CDR3 reads CASSQEGRGDNEQFF. In nucleotides, the CDR3 is TGCGCCAGCAGCCAGGAGGGGCGTGGAGACAATGAGCAGTTCTTC.

The gene calls are TRBV19 and TRBJ2-1, with TRBD2 matching 11 bases. V was clipped by 3 bases and J by 8 bases; unmatched bases: 3. Looked up from germline, CDR1 is LNHDA and CDR2 is SQIVND (reference sequence). This CDR3 comprises 14 residues. In DNA form, the CDR3 reads TGTGCCAGTAGTATTAGCGGGGGGGCCCATGAGCAGTTCTTC. Encoded protein: CASSISGGAHEQFF.

The chain is built from TRBV10-1 and TRBJ2-5; D possibly corresponds to TRBD1 (6 bases). Germline CDR1 WNHNN, CDR2 SYGVQD (reference sequence). The V end was cut by 7 bases, the J end by 2 bases, with 14 bases between. The CDR3 contains 14 residues. The CDR3 region has the DNA TGCGCCAGCACGAGAGGGGGAAGGCAAGAGACCCAGTACTTC. Its translation: CASTRGGRQETQYF.